This is a list of T cell receptor beta chains from one sample in a study of T-cell reconstitution after alpha-beta-depleted transplantation in children. TCRdb processed the PCR reads anew with MiXCR; each CDR3 protein has one entry. The sample shows about 640,000 distinct CDR3 sequences, 16% of them seen only once. The sample was PBMCs from the stem cell graft donor, taken from the stem cell graft. The receptors originated from a human donor who donated a stem cell graft to a child with acute myeloid leukemia. CDR3s include the opening cysteine and the closing phenylalanine or tryptophan. D genes are given only for firm matches. Rows may omit the clone size; those that give it use once, few, many or a size class.

V,J,size,D,DNA,CDR3
TRBV4-1,TRBJ2-6,.,.,TGCGCCAGCAGCCAAGAGACTGGGGCCAACGTCCTGACTTTC,CASSQETGANVLTF
TRBV5-5,TRBJ2-1,many,.,TGTGCCAGCAGCTTGGGGGGCCCCTATGAGCAGTTCTTC,CASSLGGPYEQFF
TRBV7-3,TRBJ2-6,.,.,TGTGCCAGCAGCTTTGGGGGGACGGCTAGCTCTGGGGCCAACGTCCTGACTTTC,CASSFGGTASSGANVLTF
TRBV29-1,TRBJ2-1,many,TRBD2,TGCAGCGTTGAAGAGGGTAGCGGGGGTTACAATGAGCAGTTCTTC,CSVEEGSGGYNEQFF
TRBV5-6,TRBJ2-5,.,.,TGTGCCAGCAGCTTGGGGGCGTGGGGGCGGCGAGAGACCCAGTACTTC,CASSLGAWGRRETQYF
TRBV7-2,TRBJ2-5,.,.,TGTGCCAGCAGCTTCCGGGACAATAGCCCCCAAGAGACCCAGTACTTC,CASSFRDNSPQETQYF
TRBV28,TRBJ2-1,few,TRBD2,TGTGCCAGCAGTTTCCCGGGGGGATTCTCCTACAATGAGCAGTTCTTC,CASSFPGGFSYNEQFF
TRBV12-3/TRBV12-4,TRBJ1-6,.,.,TGTGCCAGCATCCGGGCCCGGGGTTCACCCCTCCACTTT,CASIRARGSPLHF
TRBV20-1,TRBJ1-5,many,.,TGCAGTGCTAGTATCGGGGTTGGAAATCAGCCCCAGCATTTT,CSASIGVGNQPQHF
TRBV19,TRBJ1-2,.,.,TGTGCCAGTGCCGGGACTAACTATGGCTACACCTTC,CASAGTNYGYTF
TRBV5-1,TRBJ2-5,.,TRBD2,TGCGCCAGCAGGTCCTATCAAGCGGGGGCACAAGAGACCCAGTACTTC,CASRSYQAGAQETQYF
TRBV20-1,TRBJ1-6,many,.,TGCAGTCCTAGGGAGCAACGAAATAATTCACCCCTCCACTTT,CSPREQRNNSPLHF
TRBV12-3/TRBV12-4,TRBJ2-3,few,.,TGTGCCAGCAGTTTAGACCGGGCCCAGCCGCAGTATTTT,CASSLDRAQPQYF
TRBV7-8,TRBJ1-3,.,.,TGTGCCAGCAGCCCGGGGTCGGGGGGAAACACCATATATTTT,CASSPGSGGNTIYF
TRBV11-3,TRBJ2-7,few,.,TGTGCCAGCAGCTTAGAACTTTTCTCCTACGAGCAGTACTTC,CASSLELFSYEQYF
TRBV28,TRBJ1-1,few,.,TGTGCCAGCAGCAAACTGGTAGCTTTCTTT,CASSKLVAFF
TRBV7-8,TRBJ1-5,few,TRBD1,TGTGCCAGCAGCGGCTTGGACAGGGTCCAGCCCCAGCATTTT,CASSGLDRVQPQHF
TRBV4-2,TRBJ2-6,.,TRBD1,TGTGCCAGCAGCCCCGGGACAGGGGGCTCTGGGGCCAACGTCCTGACTTTC,CASSPGTGGSGANVLTF
TRBV4-1,TRBJ1-5,.,.,TGCGCCAGCAGCCAAGAAATGGGAGCTCAGCCCCAGCATTTT,CASSQEMGAQPQHF
TRBV12-3/TRBV12-4,TRBJ2-3,once,.,TGTGCCAGCAGCCAGGTCCGCTTGGATACGCAGTATTTT,CASSQVRLDTQYF
TRBV5-1,TRBJ2-7,few,TRBD1,TGCGCCAGCAGCCAAATAGACAGGGATGAAGGGGAGCAGTACTTC,CASSQIDRDEGEQYF
TRBV18,TRBJ2-1,.,.,TGTGCCAGCTCACCACCGGGCGGCAGTAGCTCCTACAATGAGCAGTTCTTC,CASSPPGGSSSYNEQFF
TRBV18,TRBJ2-7,.,.,TGTGCCAGCTCACCAATTCGGACCTACGAGCAGTACTTC,CASSPIRTYEQYF
TRBV7-8,TRBJ1-4,.,.,TGTGCCAGCAGGCCGGGGTGGGGATCAAAAAACGAAAAACTGTTTTTT,CASRPGWGSKNEKLFF
TRBV6-5,TRBJ2-1,many,TRBD1,TGTGCCAGCAGCTACAGGGGAATGGATGAGCAGTTCTTC,CASSYRGMDEQFF
TRBV7-2,TRBJ2-1,.,.,TGTGCCAGCAACGTGGGGAGGCTGGGGAATGAGCAGTTCTTC,CASNVGRLGNEQFF
TRBV4-3,TRBJ1-5,many,.,TGCGCCAGCAGCCTCTTCCGGGACTATGGCAATCAGCCCCAGCATTTT,CASSLFRDYGNQPQHF
TRBV11-2,TRBJ2-3,few,.,TGTGCCAGCAGCTCCCCCGGGAGAACAAAACTTAGCACAGATACGCAGTATTTT,CASSSPGRTKLSTDTQYF
TRBV20-1,TRBJ2-7,many,.,TGCAGTGCCCCTGATCCTATCGACGAGCAGTACTTC,CSAPDPIDEQYF
TRBV4-2,TRBJ1-1,.,.,TGTGCCAGCAGCCAAGGCACGGGCGGAAGAACTGAAGCTTTCTTT,CASSQGTGGRTEAFF
TRBV7-6,TRBJ1-2,many,.,TGTGCCAGCAGACAGACGAGGGACGGCTACACCTTC,CASRQTRDGYTF
TRBV5-1,TRBJ2-7,many,TRBD1,TGCGCCAGCAGCGACACAGGGGGCAGGACCTACGAGCAGTACTTC,CASSDTGGRTYEQYF
TRBV12-3/TRBV12-4,TRBJ2-1,.,TRBD1,TGTGCCAGCAGTTATCCGGGACAGGGGAATGAGCAGTTCTTC,CASSYPGQGNEQFF
TRBV12-5,TRBJ2-1,few,.,TGTGCTAGTGGTTTTAGTACTAGCCGCTCGGAGGGTGAGCAGTTCTTC,CASGFSTSRSEGEQFF
TRBV12-3/TRBV12-4,TRBJ2-3,once,TRBD1,TGTGCCAGCAGCATGACAGGGATCCGGGATACGCAGTATTTT,CASSMTGIRDTQYF
TRBV11-3,TRBJ2-7,.,TRBD1,TGTGCCAGCAGCGCTACGAAGGGACAGTACTACGAGCAGTACTTC,CASSATKGQYYEQYF
TRBV7-2,TRBJ1-1,many,.,TGTGCCAGCAGCTTGAGGCGGGCTGAAGCTTTCTTT,CASSLRRAEAFF
TRBV7-3,TRBJ2-2,.,.,TGTGCCAGCAGCCGAGAGACCGGCGGGGAGCTGTTTTTT,CASSRETGGELFF
TRBV20-1,TRBJ2-5,many,TRBD1,TGCAGTGCTAGAAGCCCGACAGGGAAGCAAGAGACCCAGTACTTC,CSARSPTGKQETQYF
TRBV9,TRBJ2-1,many,TRBD2,TGTGCCAGCAGCGTTGATGGTAGCGGGGTCAAAAGGGTAGATGAGCAGTTCTTC,CASSVDGSGVKRVDEQFF
TRBV7-6,TRBJ2-3,many,TRBD2,TGTGCCAGCAGCCCGAGGACTAGCGGGGGCACAGATACGCAGTATTTT,CASSPRTSGGTDTQYF
TRBV5-1,TRBJ1-1,many,.,TGCGCCAGCAGCTTGGGCGGGACGGCGGGCACTGAAGCTTTCTTT,CASSLGGTAGTEAFF
TRBV5-1,TRBJ2-1,.,TRBD1,TGCGCCAGCAGCCACGGGACAGACAATGAGCAGTTCTTC,CASSHGTDNEQFF
TRBV5-6,TRBJ1-2,few,.,TGTGCCAGCAGACCTGACAGGAGCTATGGCTACACCTTC,CASRPDRSYGYTF
TRBV29-1,TRBJ2-5,many,.,TGCAGCGTTGAAAAGGGCCTAGGCCAAGAGACCCAGTACTTC,CSVEKGLGQETQYF
TRBV27,TRBJ1-2,few,.,TGTGCCAGCTCTCCTCTCGGCGGGCGTTGGGGCTACACCTTC,CASSPLGGRWGYTF
TRBV20-1,TRBJ2-3,many,TRBD1,TGCAGTGCTAGAGATTGGGACAGGGGGCGCACAGATACGCAGTATTTT,CSARDWDRGRTDTQYF
TRBV25-1,TRBJ1-2,.,.,TGTGCCACCACAGTTCCGGACGGATCTCTCACCTTC,CATTVPDGSLTF